The 21 T cell receptor beta chains listed next were all sequenced from one sample in a study of shared clonotypes between healthy human individuals. The table came from immunoSEQ multiplex PCR; TCRdb's copy has only in-frame clones and leaves some out. Of millions of clones listed, approximately 94% are singletons. Only CD45RO-negative cells positively selected for CCR7 counted as naive CD8 cells, so terminally differentiated effector memory CD45RA+ cells were excluded. Specimen: naive CD8+ T cells from PBMCs. The source of these receptors is a man between 18 and 35 years old in good health. Some clones in this sample may be carry-over from other donors' samples.

V and J are TRBV14 and TRBJ2-7; 7 bases are shared with TRBD1. Germline-derived CDR1 and CDR2 are SGHDN and FVKESK. Trimming cost V 0 bases and J 0 bases; bases outside gene matches: 2. The CDR3 covers 15 residues. The CDR3 loop is CASSQDRTGSYEQYF. The CDR3 nucleotides read TGTGCCAGCAGCCAAGACCGGACAGGCTCCTACGAGCAGTACTTC.

Only a few counts were recorded for this clone. The sample holds other DNA sequences that translate to the same CDR3. As DNA, the CDR3 is TGTGCCAGCAGTTACTCGGACAGCTACGAGCAGTACTTC. Its protein product is CASSYSDSYEQYF. The V and J genes are TRBV6-6 and TRBJ2-7, with D perhaps TRBD1 (6 bases). The length of the CDR3 is 13 residues. Trimming cost V 0 bases and J 3 bases, with 6 bases left between them. Germline assignment: CDR1 MNHNY and CDR2 SVGAGI (reference sequence).

The gene calls are TRBV9 and TRBJ2-7, with D possibly TRBD2 on 5 matching bases. V lost 4 bases to trimming and J lost 0 bases, with 17 bases between them. Germline CDR1 is SGDLS and CDR2 is YYNGEE. The CDR3 spans 16 residues. The CDR3 DNA reads as TGTGCCAGCAGCCCCAGCGGAGACCTATTCTCCTACGAGCAGTACTTC. Protein sequence: CASSPSGDLFSYEQYF.

The chain joins TRBV15 to TRBJ2-7; D ambiguous. Germline CDR1 reads LNHNV; CDR2 reads YYDKDF (reference sequence). Trimming left V 8 bases short and J 0 bases short, with 11 bases between. This CDR3 has 13 amino acids. The CDR3 is CATSLGSSYEQYF. As DNA, the CDR3 is TGTGCCACCTCTCTAGGTAGCTCCTACGAGCAGTACTTC.

The CDR3 DNA reads TGCGCCAGCAGCCAGGGACTAGCGGCCACAGATACGCAGTATTTT. This gives the protein CASSQGLAATDTQYF. The chain uses TRBV5-1 and TRBJ2-3; 11 nucleotides align to TRBD2. Germline CDR1 is SGHRS and CDR2 is YFSETQ. There are 15 residues in the CDR3. V dropped 4 bases and J dropped 2; count of bases not matched to a gene: 3. Filled out from reference TRBV5-1 and TRBJ2-3, the complete variable domain reads KAGVTQTPRYLIKTRGQQVTLSCSPISGHRSVSWYQQTPGQGLQFLFEYFSETQRNKGNFPGRFSGRQFSNSRSEMNVSTLELGDSALYLCASSQGLAATDTQYFGPGTRLTVL.

V gene TRBV21-1 combines with J gene TRBJ2-2; the table names TRBD1, a call not compared with the DNA. TRBV21-1 is assigned pseudogene status. The length of the CDR3 is 16 residues. CDR3 region: CASSNPGTGGTGELFF. The CDR3 DNA sequence: TGTGCCAGCAGCAACCCCGGGACAGGAGGCACCGGGGAGCTGTTTTTT.

The rearrangement joins TRBV11-3 to TRBJ2-1; the D gene is possibly TRBD2 (6 bases). V gave up 5 bases and J gave up 5 bases, with 22 bases separating them. The CDR3 has 17 residues. Germline CDR1 reads SGHNT; CDR2 reads YENEEA. This CDR3 is CASSPALGREHDNEQFF. CDR3 nucleotides: TGTGCCAGCAGCCCAGCCTTGGGACGGGAGCACGACAATGAGCAGTTCTTC.

This chain connects TRBV4-1 to TRBJ2-5, with D possibly matching TRBD1 (7 bases). Trimming removed 7 bases from V and 1 base from J, with 19 bases in between. The CDR3 sequence is 16 residues long. The germline gives CDR1 MGHRA, CDR2 YSYEKL. CDR3 region: CASTQGTGTVQETQYF. The CDR3 nucleotides are TGCGCCAGCACTCAAGGGACTGGGACAGTCCAAGAGACCCAGTACTTC.

Only one count was recorded for this clone. V and J are TRBV7-9 and TRBJ2-1; a possible D gene is TRBD1 (5 bases). Germline CDR1 reads SEHNR; CDR2 reads FQNEAQ (reference sequence). The CDR3 has 13 residues. V dropped 5 bases and J dropped 9 bases, with 14 bases sitting between them. The CDR3 DNA reads TGTGCCAGCAGCCAGGGAAGAGACGGTGAGCAGTTCTTC. Encoded protein: CASSQGRDGEQFF.

The chain has TRBV27 and TRBJ2-7; TRBD1 is a possible D gene (6 bases). V lost 6 bases to trimming and J lost 3 bases, with 18 bases between them. This CDR3 contains 15 residues. Looked up from germline, CDR1 is MNHEY and CDR2 is SMNVEV (reference sequence). The CDR3 reads CASRDRPPLHYEQYF. The CDR3 nucleotides are TGTGCCAGCAGAGACAGGCCCCCGCTTCACTACGAGCAGTACTTC.

The chain carries TRBV9 and TRBJ1-1; weak D call: TRBD1 (5 bases). CDR1 SGDLS and CDR2 YYNGEE come from the germline V gene. V lost 5 bases to trimming and J lost 0 bases, with 17 bases between them. The CDR3 has 16 amino acids. CDR3 coding DNA: TGTGCCAGCAGTGCCGAGGGACGGACCCTGAACACTGAAGCTTTCTTT. Translation: CASSAEGRTLNTEAFF.

The chain employs TRBV27 and TRBJ2-1, with TRBD2 identical over 11 bases. With V trimmed by 6 bases and J by 10 bases, 14 bases remained unmatched. Germline loops: CDR1 MNHEY, CDR2 SMNVEV (reference sequence). The CDR3 extends over 16 amino acids. The CDR3: CASRHDPLAGGYEQFF. In DNA, the CDR3 is TGTGCCAGCAGGCATGACCCCCTAGCGGGAGGCTACGAGCAGTTCTTC.

The chain recombines TRBV5-8 with TRBJ1-2, with D possibly TRBD1 on 5 matching bases. Trimming took off 2 bases at V and 9 bases at J, with 14 bases between the two ends. Germline V CDR1 and CDR2: SGHTS, YDEGEE. This CDR3 has 13 residues. CDR3 region: CASSFDSVWSYTF. The CDR3 DNA is TGTGCCAGCAGCTTTGACAGTGTTTGGAGCTACACCTTC.

This CDR3 reads CASSLTGGTATGELFF. The CDR3 DNA follows: TGTGCCAGCAGCTTAACTGGGGGGACAGCCACCGGGGAGCTGTTTTTT. The rearrangement links TRBV7-3 to TRBJ2-2, with D possibly TRBD1 on 7 matching bases. The V end was cut by 0 bases, the J end by 4 bases, with 12 bases between. CDR1 is SGHTA and CDR2 is FQGTGA in the germline V gene. The CDR3 has 16 amino acids. Based on the CDR3 plus reference TRBV7-3 and TRBJ2-2, the full variable domain is GAGVSQTPSNKVTEKGKYVELRCDPISGHTALYWYRQSLGQGPEFLIYFQGTGAADDSGLPNDRFFAVRPEGSVSTLKIQRTERGDSAVYLCASSLTGGTATGELFFGEGSRLTVL.

The chain combines TRBV5-4 with TRBJ2-5, with D maybe TRBD2 (5 bases). Trimming took off 0 bases at V and 4 bases at J, with 19 bases between the two ends. The CDR3 has 17 residues. CDR1 is SGHNT and CDR2 is YYREEE in the germline V gene (reference sequence). The DNA for the CDR3 is TGTGCCAGCAGCTTGGACGGGATTCCACCCGAATCAGAGACCCAGTACTTC. Translation: CASSLDGIPPESETQYF.

V and J are TRBV27 and TRBJ2-1; TRBD1 aligns across 10 bases. V dropped 5 bases and J dropped 4; count of bases not matched to a gene: 14. CDR1 is MNHEY, CDR2 SMNVEV, per germline (reference sequence). CDR3 size: 18 residues. CDR3 loop: CASSTLTGTGAEYNEQFF. The DNA for the CDR3 is TGTGCCAGCAGTACATTGACCGGGACAGGGGCGGAGTACAATGAGCAGTTCTTC.

To note about this clone: The same CDR3 also results from other DNA sequences found in this sample. The chain joins TRBV5-6 to TRBJ2-5; D unclear. In germline, CDR1 is SGHDT, CDR2 YYEEEE. The CDR3 is 11 amino acids. V lost 3 bases to trimming and J lost 4 bases, with 4 bases between them. CDR3 DNA: TGTGCCAGCAGCTCGGGAGAGACCCAGTACTTC. Protein sequence: CASSSGETQYF. Based on the CDR3 plus reference TRBV5-6 and TRBJ2-5, the full variable domain is DAGVTQSPTHLIKTRGQQVTLRCSPKSGHDTVSWYQQALGQGPQFIFQYYEEEERQRGNFPDRFSGHQFPNYSSELNVNALLLGDSALYLCASSSGETQYFGPGTRLLVL.

With respect to this clone: This CDR3 is also generated by other DNA sequences in the sample. In DNA form, the CDR3 reads TGTGCCAGCAGTGAAGGAGTAGGGACAGCCACCTACGAGCAGTACTTC. It specifies CASSEGVGTATYEQYF. The chain has TRBV6-1 and TRBJ2-7, with 7 positions matching TRBD1. The germline V gene encodes CDR1 MNHNS and CDR2 SASEGT. The V and J ends lost 1 base and 2 bases, in that order; junction bases with no gene match: 8. This CDR3 is 16 amino acids long.

This chain joins TRBV27 and TRBJ2-4, with D unclear. This CDR3 is built from 13 residues. V dropped 0 bases and J dropped 4 bases, with 4 bases sitting between them. Germline values: CDR1 MNHEY, CDR2 SMNVEV (reference sequence). The CDR3 reads CASSLSVKNIQYF. The CDR3 DNA follows: TGTGCCAGCAGTTTATCCGTGAAAAACATTCAGTACTTC.

The chain couples TRBV15 to TRBJ1-5; no clear D. CDR1 LNHNV and CDR2 YYDKDF come from the germline V gene (reference sequence). The CDR3 totals 14 residues. With 5 bases removed from V and 5 bases from J, the gap between germline ends came to 13 bases. The CDR3, as DNA: TGTGCCACCAGCCCCCGGAGGGCCTATCAGCCCCAGCATTTT. Its translation: CATSPRRAYQPQHF.

The J gene is TRBJ2-3, the V gene TRBV13; 10 nucleotides agree with TRBD2. With V trimmed by 5 bases and J by 7 bases, 12 bases remained unmatched. CDR1 is PRHDT, CDR2 FYEKMQ, per germline (reference sequence). This CDR3 is built from 16 residues. The CDR3 region has the DNA TGTGCCAGCAGCGCCTCGCCTAGCGGGAGTTCGAATACGCAGTATTTT. Translating gives CASSASPSGSSNTQYF.